The following is a T cell receptor (beta chain) sequence with its context. V trimming: 1 base; J trimming: 8 bases; junction bases outside the gene matches: 8. Germline V gene sequence: CDR1 LNHDA, CDR2 SQIVND (reference sequence). There are 17 residues in the CDR3. This record comes from a study of technical replicates of blood from a handful of donors. Sequenced by immunoSEQ multiplex PCR; TCRdb stores in-frame clones only, minus some. The sample lists roughly 70,000 clones; 95% to 98% were seen once. The sequenced sample was T cells isolated from PBMCs. This TCR came from a human donor in good health. The chain combines TRBV19 with TRBJ2-1, with 13 nucleotides matching TRBD2. CDR3 in DNA: TGTGCCAGTAGTATAGCAACTAGCGGGAGGGCCTTCCATGAGCAGTTCTTC. This translates into CASSIATSGRAFHEQFF.